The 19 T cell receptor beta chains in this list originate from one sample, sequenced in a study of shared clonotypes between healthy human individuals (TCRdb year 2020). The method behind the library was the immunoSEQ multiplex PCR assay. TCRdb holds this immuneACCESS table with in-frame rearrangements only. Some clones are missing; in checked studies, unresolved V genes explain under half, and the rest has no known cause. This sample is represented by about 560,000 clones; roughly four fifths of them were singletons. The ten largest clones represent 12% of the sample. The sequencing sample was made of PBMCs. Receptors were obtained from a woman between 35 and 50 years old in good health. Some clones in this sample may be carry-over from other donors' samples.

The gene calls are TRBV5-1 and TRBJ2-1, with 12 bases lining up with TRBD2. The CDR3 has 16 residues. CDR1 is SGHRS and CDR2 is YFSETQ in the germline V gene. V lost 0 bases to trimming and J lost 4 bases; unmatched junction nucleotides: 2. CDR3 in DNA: TGCGCCAGCAGCTTGGAACTAGCGGGAGGTTACAATGAGCAGTTCTTC. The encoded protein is CASSLELAGGYNEQFF.

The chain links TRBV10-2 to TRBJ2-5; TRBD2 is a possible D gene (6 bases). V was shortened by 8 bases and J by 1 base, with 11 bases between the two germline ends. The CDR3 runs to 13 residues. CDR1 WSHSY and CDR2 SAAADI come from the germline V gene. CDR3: CASRRAGQETQYF. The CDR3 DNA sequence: TGCGCCAGCCGGAGGGCAGGCCAAGAGACCCAGTACTTC.

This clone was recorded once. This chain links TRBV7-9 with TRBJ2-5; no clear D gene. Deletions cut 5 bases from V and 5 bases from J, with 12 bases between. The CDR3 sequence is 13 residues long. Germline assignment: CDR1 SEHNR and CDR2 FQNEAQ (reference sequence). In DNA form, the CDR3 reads TGTGCCAGCAGCCCCGGCTCCCGGGAGACCCAGTACTTC. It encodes CASSPGSRETQYF.

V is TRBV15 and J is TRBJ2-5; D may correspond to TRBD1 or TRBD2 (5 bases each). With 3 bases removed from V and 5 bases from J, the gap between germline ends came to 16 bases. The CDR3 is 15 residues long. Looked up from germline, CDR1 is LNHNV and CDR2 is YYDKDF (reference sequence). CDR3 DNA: TGTGCCACCAGCAGCCGGGACGGGGATTGGGAGACCCAGTACTTC. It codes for CATSSRDGDWETQYF.

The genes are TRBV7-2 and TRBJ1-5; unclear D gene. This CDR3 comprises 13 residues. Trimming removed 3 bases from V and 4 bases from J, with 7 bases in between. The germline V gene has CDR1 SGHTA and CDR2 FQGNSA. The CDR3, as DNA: TGTGCCAGCAGCTTGGCAGTGAATCAGCCCCAGCATTTT. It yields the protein CASSLAVNQPQHF.

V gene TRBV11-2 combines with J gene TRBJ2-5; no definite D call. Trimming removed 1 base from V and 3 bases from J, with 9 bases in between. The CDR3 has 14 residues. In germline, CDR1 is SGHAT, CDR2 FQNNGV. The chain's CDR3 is CASSLVGEKETQYF. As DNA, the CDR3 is TGTGCCAGCAGCTTAGTTGGGGAAAAAGAGACCCAGTACTTC.

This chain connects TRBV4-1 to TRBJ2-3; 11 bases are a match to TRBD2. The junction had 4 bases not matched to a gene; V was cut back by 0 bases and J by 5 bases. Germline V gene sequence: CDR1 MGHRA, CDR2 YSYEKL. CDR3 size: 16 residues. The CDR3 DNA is TGCGCCAGCAGCCAAGATGTACTAGCGGGAGTAGATACGCAGTATTTT. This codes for CASSQDVLAGVDTQYF.

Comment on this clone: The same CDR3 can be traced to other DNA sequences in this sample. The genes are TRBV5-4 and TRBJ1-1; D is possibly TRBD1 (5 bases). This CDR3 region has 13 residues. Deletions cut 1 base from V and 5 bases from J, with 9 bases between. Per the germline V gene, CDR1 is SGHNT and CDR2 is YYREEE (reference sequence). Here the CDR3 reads CASSLRGGTEAFF. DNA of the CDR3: TGTGCCAGCAGCTTGCGGGGGGGTACTGAAGCTTTCTTT.

This CDR3 reads CASRNYEQYF. The CDR3 coding sequence is TGTGCCAGCAGGAACTACGAGCAGTACTTC. This chain uses TRBV6-6 with TRBJ2-7, with D uncertain. Germline V gene lookup returns CDR1 MNHNY and CDR2 SVGAGI (reference sequence). This CDR3 comprises 10 residues. Trimming removed 6 bases from V and 3 bases from J, with 3 bases in between.

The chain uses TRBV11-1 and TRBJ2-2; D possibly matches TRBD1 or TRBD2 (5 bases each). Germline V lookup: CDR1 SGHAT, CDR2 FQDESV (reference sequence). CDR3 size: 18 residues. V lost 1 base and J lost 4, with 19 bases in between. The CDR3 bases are TGTGCCAGCAGCTTAGGAGGGGATTCGGTTGGGAGCACCGGGGAGCTGTTTTTT. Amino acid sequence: CASSLGGDSVGSTGELFF.

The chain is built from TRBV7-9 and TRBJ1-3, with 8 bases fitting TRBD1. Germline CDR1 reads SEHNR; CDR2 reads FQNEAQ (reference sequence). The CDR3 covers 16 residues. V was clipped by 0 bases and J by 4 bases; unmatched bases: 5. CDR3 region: CASSLAYGTGGNTIYF. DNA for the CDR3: TGTGCCAGCAGCTTAGCGTACGGGACAGGAGGAAACACCATATATTTT.

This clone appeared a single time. The CDR3 protein is CASRVGQGTSPLHF. CDR3 sequence (DNA): TGCGCCAGCAGGGTAGGACAGGGGACCTCACCCCTCCACTTT. The genes are TRBV5-1 and TRBJ1-6; TRBD1 matches 9 bases. The germline V gene has CDR1 SGHRS and CDR2 YFSETQ. CDR3 size: 14 residues. The V segment lost 5 bases and the J segment 10 bases; nucleotides outside the gene matches: 7.

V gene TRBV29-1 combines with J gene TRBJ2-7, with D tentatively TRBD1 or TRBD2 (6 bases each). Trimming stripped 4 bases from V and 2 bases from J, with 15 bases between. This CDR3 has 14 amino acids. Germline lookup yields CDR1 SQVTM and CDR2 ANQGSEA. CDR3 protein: CSVGGAGATYEQYF. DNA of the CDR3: TGCAGCGTTGGGGGGGCAGGGGCCACCTACGAGCAGTACTTC.

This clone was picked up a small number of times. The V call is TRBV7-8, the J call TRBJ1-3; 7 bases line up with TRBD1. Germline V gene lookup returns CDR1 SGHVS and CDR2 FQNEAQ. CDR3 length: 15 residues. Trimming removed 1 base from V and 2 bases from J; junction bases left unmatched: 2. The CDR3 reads CASSLGQGAGNTIYF. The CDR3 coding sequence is TGTGCCAGCAGCTTAGGACAGGGTGCTGGAAACACCATATATTTT.

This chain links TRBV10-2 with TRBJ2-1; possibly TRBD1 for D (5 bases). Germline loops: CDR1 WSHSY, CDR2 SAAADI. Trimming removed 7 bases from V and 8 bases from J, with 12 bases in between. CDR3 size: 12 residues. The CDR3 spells CASTDTFDEQFF. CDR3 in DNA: TGCGCCAGCACGGACACCTTTGATGAGCAGTTCTTC.

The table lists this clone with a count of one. In nucleotides, the CDR3 is TGTGCCAGCAGCTCAGCGGGAGCGGGCACCGGGGAGCTGTTTTTT. This encodes CASSSAGAGTGELFF. The genes are TRBV5-4 and TRBJ2-2, with 8 bases matching TRBD2. The CDR3 runs 15 residues. Germline-derived CDR1 and CDR2 are SGHNT and YYREEE (reference sequence). V was clipped by 3 bases and J by 4 bases; unmatched bases: 5.

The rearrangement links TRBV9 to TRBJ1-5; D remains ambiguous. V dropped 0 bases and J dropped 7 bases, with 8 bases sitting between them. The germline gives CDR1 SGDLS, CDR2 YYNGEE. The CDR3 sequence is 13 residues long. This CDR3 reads CASSVGGGQPQHF. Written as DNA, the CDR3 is TGTGCCAGCAGCGTAGGGGGTGGCCAGCCCCAGCATTTT.

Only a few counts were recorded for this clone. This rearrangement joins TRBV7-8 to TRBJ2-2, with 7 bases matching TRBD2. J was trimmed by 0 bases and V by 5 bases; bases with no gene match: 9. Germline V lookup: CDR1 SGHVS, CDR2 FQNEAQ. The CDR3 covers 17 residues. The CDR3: CASSIFSGGPNTGELFF. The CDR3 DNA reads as TGTGCCAGCAGCATATTCTCGGGAGGACCGAACACCGGGGAGCTGTTTTTT.

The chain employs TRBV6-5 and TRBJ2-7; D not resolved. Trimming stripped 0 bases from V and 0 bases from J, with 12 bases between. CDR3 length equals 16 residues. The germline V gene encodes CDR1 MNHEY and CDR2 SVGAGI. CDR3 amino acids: CASSYSWVSASYEQYF. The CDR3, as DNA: TGTGCCAGCAGTTACTCATGGGTCTCGGCCTCCTACGAGCAGTACTTC.